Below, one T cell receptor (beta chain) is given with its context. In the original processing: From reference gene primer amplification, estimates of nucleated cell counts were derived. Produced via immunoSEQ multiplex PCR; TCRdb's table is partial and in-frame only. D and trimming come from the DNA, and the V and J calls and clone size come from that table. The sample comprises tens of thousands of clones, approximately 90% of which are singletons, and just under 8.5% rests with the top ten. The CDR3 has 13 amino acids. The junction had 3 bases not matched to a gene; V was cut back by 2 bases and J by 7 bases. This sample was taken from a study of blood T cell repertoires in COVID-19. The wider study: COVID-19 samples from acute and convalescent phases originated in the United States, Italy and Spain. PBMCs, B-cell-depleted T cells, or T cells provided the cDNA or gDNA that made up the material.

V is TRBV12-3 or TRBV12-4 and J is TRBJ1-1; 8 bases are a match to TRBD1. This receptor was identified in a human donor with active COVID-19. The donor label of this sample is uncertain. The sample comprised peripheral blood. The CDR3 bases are TGTGCCAGCAGTTTACAGGGGGCTGTTGAAGCTTTCTTT. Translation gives CASSLQGAVEAFF.